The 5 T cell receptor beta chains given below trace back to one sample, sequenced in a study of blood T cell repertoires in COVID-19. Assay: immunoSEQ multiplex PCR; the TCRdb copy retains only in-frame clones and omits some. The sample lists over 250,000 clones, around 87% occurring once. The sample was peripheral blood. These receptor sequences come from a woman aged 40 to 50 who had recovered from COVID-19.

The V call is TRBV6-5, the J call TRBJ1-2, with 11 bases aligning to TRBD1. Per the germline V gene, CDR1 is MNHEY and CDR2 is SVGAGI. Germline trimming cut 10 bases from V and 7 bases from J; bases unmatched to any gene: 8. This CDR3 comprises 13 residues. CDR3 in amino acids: CATQDRGQGGYTF. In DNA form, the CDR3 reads TGTGCCACCCAGGACAGGGGGCAAGGTGGCTACACCTTC.

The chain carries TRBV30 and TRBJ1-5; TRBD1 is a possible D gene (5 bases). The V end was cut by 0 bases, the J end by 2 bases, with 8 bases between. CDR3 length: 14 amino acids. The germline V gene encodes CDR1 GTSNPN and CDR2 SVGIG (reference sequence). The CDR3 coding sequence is TGTGCCTGGAGTGTAGGGGTTGGCAATCAGCCCCAGCATTTT. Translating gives CAWSVGVGNQPQHF. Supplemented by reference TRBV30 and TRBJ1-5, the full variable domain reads SQTIHQWPATLVQPVGSPLSLECTVEGTSNPNLYWYRQAAGRGLQLLFYSVGIGQISSEVPQNLSASRPQDRQFILSSKKLLLSDSGFYLCAWSVGVGNQPQHFGDGTRLSIL.

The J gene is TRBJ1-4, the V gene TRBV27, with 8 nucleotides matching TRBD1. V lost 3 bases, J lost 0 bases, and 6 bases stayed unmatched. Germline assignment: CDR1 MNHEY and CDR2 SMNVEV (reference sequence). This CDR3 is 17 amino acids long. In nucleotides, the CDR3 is TGTGCCAGCAGTTTCCCGACAGGGGACGCAACTAATGAAAAACTGTTTTTT. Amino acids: CASSFPTGDATNEKLFF.

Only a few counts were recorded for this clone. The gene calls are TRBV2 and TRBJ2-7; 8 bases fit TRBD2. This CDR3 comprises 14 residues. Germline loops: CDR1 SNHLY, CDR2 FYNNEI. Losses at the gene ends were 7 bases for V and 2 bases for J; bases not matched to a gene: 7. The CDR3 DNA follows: TGTGCCAGCAAAGGAGATAGCGGGGCCTACGAGCAGTACTTC. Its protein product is CASKGDSGAYEQYF.

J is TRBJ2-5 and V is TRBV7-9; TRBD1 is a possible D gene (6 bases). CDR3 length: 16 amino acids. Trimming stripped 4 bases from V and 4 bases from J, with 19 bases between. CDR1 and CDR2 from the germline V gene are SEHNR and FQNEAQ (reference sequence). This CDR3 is CASSSRQETYTETQYF. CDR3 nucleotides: TGTGCCAGCAGCTCCCGACAGGAGACCTATACAGAGACCCAGTACTTC.